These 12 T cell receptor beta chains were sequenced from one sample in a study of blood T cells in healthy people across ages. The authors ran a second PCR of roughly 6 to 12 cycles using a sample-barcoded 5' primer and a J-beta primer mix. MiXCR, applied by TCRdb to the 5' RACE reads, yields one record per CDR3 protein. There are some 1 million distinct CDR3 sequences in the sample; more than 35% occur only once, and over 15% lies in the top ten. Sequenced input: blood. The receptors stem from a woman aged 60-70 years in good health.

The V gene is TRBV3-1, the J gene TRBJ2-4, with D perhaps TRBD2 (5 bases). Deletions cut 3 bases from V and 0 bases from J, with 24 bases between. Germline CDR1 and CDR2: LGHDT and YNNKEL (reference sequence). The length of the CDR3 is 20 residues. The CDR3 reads CASSHLGEGFRKLAKNIQYF. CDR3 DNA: TGTGCCAGCAGCCATCTCGGCGAGGGTTTTAGGAAGCTAGCCAAAAACATTCAGTACTTC.

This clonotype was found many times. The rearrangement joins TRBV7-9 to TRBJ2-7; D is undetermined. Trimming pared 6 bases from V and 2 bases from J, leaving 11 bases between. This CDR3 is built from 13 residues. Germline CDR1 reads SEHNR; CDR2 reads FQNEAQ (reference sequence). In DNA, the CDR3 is TGTGCCAGCAGTTTACCGGGTGCCTACGAGCAGTACTTC. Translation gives CASSLPGAYEQYF.

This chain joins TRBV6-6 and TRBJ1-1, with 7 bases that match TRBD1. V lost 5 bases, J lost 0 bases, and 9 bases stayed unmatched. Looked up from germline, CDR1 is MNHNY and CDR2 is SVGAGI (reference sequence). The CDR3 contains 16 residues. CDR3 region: CASSRKRDRMNTEAFF. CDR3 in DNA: TGTGCCAGCAGTCGAAAACGGGACAGAATGAACACTGAAGCTTTCTTT.

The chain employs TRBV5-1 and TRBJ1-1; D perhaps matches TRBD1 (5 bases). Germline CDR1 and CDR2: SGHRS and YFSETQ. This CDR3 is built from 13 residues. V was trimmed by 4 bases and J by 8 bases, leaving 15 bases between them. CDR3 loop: CASSALRGEEAFF. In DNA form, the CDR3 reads TGCGCCAGCAGCGCCCTCCGGGGGGAGGAAGCTTTCTTT.

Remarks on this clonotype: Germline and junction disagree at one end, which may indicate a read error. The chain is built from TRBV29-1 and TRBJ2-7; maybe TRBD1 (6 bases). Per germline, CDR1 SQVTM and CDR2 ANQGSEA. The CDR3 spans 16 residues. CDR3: CNVESIEGRGDYEQYF. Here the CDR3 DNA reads TGCAACGTTGAAAGCATAGAGGGCAGGGGAGACTACGAGCAGTACTTC.

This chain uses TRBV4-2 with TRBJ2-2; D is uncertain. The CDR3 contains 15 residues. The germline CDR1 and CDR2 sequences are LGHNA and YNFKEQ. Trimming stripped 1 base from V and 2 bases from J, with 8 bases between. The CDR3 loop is CASSQAHRNTGELFF. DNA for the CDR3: TGTGCCAGCAGCCAAGCACACCGCAACACCGGGGAGCTGTTTTTT.

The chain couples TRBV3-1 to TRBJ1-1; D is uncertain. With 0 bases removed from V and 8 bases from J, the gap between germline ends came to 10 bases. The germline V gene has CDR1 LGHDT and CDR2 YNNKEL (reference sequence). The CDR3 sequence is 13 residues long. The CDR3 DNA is TGTGCCAGCAGCCAAGAGGAGGGATCAGAAGCTTTCTTT. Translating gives CASSQEEGSEAFF.

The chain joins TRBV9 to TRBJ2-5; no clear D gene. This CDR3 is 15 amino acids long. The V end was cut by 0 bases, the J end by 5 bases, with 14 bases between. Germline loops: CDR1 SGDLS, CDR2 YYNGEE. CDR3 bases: TGTGCCAGCAGCGTAGCTTGGGGTTCCCGGGAGACCCAGTACTTC. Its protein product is CASSVAWGSRETQYF.

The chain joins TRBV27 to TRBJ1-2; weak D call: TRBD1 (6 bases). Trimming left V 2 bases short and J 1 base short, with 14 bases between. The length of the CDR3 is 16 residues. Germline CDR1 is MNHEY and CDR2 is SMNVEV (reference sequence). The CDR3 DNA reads TGTGCCAGCAGTTTAATGGGGGGGCGCGGTAACTATGGCTACACCTTC. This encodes CASSLMGGRGNYGYTF.

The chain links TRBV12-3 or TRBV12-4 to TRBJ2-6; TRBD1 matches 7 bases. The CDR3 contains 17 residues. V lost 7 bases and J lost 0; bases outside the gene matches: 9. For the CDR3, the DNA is TGTGCCAGCAACTTAGGACAGGCCTTCTCTGGGGCCAACGTCCTGACTTTC. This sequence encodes CASNLGQAFSGANVLTF.

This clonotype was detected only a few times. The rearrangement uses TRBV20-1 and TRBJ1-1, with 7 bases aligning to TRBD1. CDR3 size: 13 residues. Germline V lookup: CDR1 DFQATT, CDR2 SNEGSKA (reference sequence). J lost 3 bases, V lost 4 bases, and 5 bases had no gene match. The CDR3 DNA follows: TGCAGTGCTACTCGCAGGGGGTACACTGAAGCTTTCTTT. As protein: CSATRRGYTEAFF.

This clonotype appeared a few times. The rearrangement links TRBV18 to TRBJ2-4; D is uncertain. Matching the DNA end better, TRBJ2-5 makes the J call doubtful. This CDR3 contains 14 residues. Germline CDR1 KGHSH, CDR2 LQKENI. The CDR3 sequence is CASSPWAAQETQYF. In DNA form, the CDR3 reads TGTGCCAGCTCGCCTTGGGCGGCCCAAGAGACCCAGTACTTC.